Each of the 9 T cell receptor beta chains below was sequenced from the same sample in a study of control samples from healthy donors and cancer patients. The protocol was immunoSEQ multiplex PCR, while the TCRdb copy is restricted to in-frame clones and leaves out a portion. In the table there are under 200,000 clones, roughly 94% of which are singletons. The sample taken for sequencing was blood. These receptors were obtained from a woman between 40 and 55 years old in good health.

The chain carries TRBV12-3 or TRBV12-4 and TRBJ1-5, with no clear D. CDR3 size: 13 residues. V dropped 2 bases and J dropped 2 bases, with 4 bases sitting between them. This CDR3 is CASSLSRNQPQHF. CDR3 bases: TGTGCCAGCAGTTTATCGCGCAATCAGCCCCAGCATTTT.

V is TRBV5-1 and J is TRBJ2-3; 8 bases are a match to TRBD2. The germline V gene has CDR1 SGHRS and CDR2 YFSETQ. The CDR3 sequence is 17 residues long. Germline trimming cut 0 bases from V and 2 bases from J; bases unmatched to any gene: 8. The CDR3 sequence is CASSLEDGGAPTDTQYF. The DNA of the CDR3 is TGCGCCAGCAGCTTGGAGGACGGGGGGGCCCCCACAGATACGCAGTATTTT.

V gene TRBV5-6 combines with J gene TRBJ2-1; 9 bases agree with TRBD1. This CDR3 comprises 14 residues. V lost 3 bases and J lost 9; bases outside the gene matches: 7. Germline-derived CDR1 and CDR2 are SGHDT and YYEEEE. The CDR3 here is CASSSGQGYGEQFF. The CDR3 DNA is TGTGCCAGCAGCTCGGGACAGGGATATGGTGAGCAGTTCTTC.

This chain links TRBV6-6 with TRBJ2-7; D is undetermined. V was pared by 3 bases and J by 6 bases, with 15 bases between. This CDR3 contains 14 residues. The V gene's germline CDR1 is MNHNY and CDR2 SVGAGI (reference sequence). The CDR3, as DNA: TGTGCCAGCAGTTATAATTTGCAGGATGTCGAGCAGTACTTC. Protein sequence: CASSYNLQDVEQYF.

The chain recombines TRBV7-2 with TRBJ2-7, with 9 bases lining up with TRBD2. The V gene's germline CDR1 is SGHTA and CDR2 FQGNSA. The CDR3 totals 14 residues. The V and J ends lost 3 bases and 6 bases, in that order; junction bases with no gene match: 6. The CDR3 region has the DNA TGTGCCAGCAGCTTCTCTAGCGGGGTAAGCGAGCAGTACTTC. Amino acid sequence: CASSFSSGVSEQYF.

This clone showed up just a few times. This may arise from a read error, as a much more abundant clone is one base away. The J gene is TRBJ2-7, the V gene TRBV4-2; D remains unclear. The CDR3 runs 11 residues. Germline values: CDR1 LGHNA, CDR2 YNFKEQ. V lost 6 bases and J lost 2, with 5 bases in between. The CDR3 DNA follows: TGTGCCAGCAGTGTGGCCTACGAGCAGTACTTC. It is translated as CASSVAYEQYF.

This chain joins TRBV5-6 and TRBJ1-4, with D uncertain. The ends were cut back, 3 bases at V and 7 bases at J, with 13 bases in the middle. The germline V gene encodes CDR1 SGHDT and CDR2 YYEEEE. The CDR3 is 14 amino acids. CDR3 DNA: TGTGCCAGCAGCTGGGGTGGGTACGGTGAAAAACTGTTTTTT. It yields the protein CASSWGGYGEKLFF. Combining the CDR3 with reference TRBV5-6 and TRBJ1-4 gives the whole variable domain DAGVTQSPTHLIKTRGQQVTLRCSPKSGHDTVSWYQQALGQGPQFIFQYYEEEERQRGNFPDRFSGHQFPNYSSELNVNALLLGDSALYLCASSWGGYGEKLFFGSGTQLSVL.

This chain links TRBV4-1 with TRBJ2-7; a weak D match, TRBD1 (6 bases). Trimming stripped 4 bases from V and 3 bases from J, with 10 bases between. Germline assignment: CDR1 MGHRA and CDR2 YSYEKL. The CDR3 is made up of 13 amino acids. The CDR3 DNA reads as TGCGCCAGCAGCCCCCGGGACAACTACGAGCAGTACTTC. Amino acids: CASSPRDNYEQYF.

This chain joins TRBV19 and TRBJ1-1; no definite D call. Trimming left V 3 bases short and J 3 bases short, with 14 bases between. The CDR3 loop spans 15 amino acids. CDR1 LNHDA and CDR2 SQIVND come from the germline V gene (reference sequence). The DNA for the CDR3 is TGTGCCAGTAGTATTCCCTCGGGCAGGCACACTGAAGCTTTCTTT. It translates to CASSIPSGRHTEAFF.